This TCR beta chain was obtained from a study of shared clonotypes between healthy human individuals. As for the study in general: CD4 naive cells filled three plates per donor, CD4 memory three, CD8 naive two and CD8 memory one. Study results and caveats: The authors sampled blood alone, and tissue repertoires likely differ.

Concerning this clone: Antigen unknown.

Adult donors, all healthy and HIV-negative, had no recent acute infections or vaccinations. V lost 4 bases to trimming and J lost 1 base, with 8 bases between them. The CDR3 is 13 residues long. Germline-derived CDR1 and CDR2 are SGDLS and YYNGEE. The DNA input per sorted-subset replicate PCR was 200 ng, corresponding to 28,000 or so T cell genomes. The repertoire was sequenced with immunoSEQ multiplex PCR; TCRdb's copy has only in-frame clones and lacks some. The table has hundreds of thousands of clones, less than 85% seen once. The chain joins TRBV9 to TRBJ1-1; D not resolved. Sequencing used memory CD4+ T cells sorted from blood. As to subset: CD45RA-negative fraction. The TCR comes from a young man in good health. CDR3 protein: CASSTAANTEAFF. In DNA, the CDR3 is TGTGCCAGCAGCACGGCGGCGAACACTGAAGCTTTCTTT.